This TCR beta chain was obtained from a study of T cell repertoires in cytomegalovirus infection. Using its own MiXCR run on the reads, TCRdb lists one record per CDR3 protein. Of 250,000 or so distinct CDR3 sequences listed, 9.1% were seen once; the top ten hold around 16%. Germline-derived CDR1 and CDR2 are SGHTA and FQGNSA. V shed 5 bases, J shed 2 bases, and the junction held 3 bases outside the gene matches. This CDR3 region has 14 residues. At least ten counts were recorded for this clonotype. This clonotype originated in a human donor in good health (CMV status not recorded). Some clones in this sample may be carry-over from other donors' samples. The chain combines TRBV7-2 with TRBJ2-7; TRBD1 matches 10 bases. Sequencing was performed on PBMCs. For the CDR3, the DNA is TGTGCCAGCAGCGACAGGGGGCGCCCCTACGAGCAGTACTTC. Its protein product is CASSDRGRPYEQYF.